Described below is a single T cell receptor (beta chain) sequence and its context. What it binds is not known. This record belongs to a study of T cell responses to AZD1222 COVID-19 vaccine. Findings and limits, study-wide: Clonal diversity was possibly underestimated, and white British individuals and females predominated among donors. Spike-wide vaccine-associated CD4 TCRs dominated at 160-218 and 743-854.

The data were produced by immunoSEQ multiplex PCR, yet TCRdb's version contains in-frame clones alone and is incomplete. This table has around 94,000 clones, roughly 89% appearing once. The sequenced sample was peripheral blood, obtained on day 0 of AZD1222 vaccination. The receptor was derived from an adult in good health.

The CDR3 DNA sequence: TGTGCCAGCAGCTTAACTCCGCCCGGGGGGACCCAGTACTTC. This codes for CASSLTPPGGTQYF. The rearrangement uses TRBV11-2 and TRBJ2-5; tentatively, D is TRBD2 (6 bases). The CDR3 sequence is 14 residues long. The germline V and J ends were trimmed by 2 bases and 7 bases, with 14 bases remaining between them. The germline CDR1 and CDR2 sequences are SGHAT and FQNNGV. Based on the CDR3 plus reference TRBV11-2 and TRBJ2-5, the full variable domain is EAGVAQSPRYKIIEKRQSVAFWCNPISGHATLYWYQQILGQGPKLLIQFQNNGVVDDSQLPKDRFSAERLKGVDSTLKIQPAKLEDSAVYLCASSLTPPGGTQYFGPGTRLLVL.